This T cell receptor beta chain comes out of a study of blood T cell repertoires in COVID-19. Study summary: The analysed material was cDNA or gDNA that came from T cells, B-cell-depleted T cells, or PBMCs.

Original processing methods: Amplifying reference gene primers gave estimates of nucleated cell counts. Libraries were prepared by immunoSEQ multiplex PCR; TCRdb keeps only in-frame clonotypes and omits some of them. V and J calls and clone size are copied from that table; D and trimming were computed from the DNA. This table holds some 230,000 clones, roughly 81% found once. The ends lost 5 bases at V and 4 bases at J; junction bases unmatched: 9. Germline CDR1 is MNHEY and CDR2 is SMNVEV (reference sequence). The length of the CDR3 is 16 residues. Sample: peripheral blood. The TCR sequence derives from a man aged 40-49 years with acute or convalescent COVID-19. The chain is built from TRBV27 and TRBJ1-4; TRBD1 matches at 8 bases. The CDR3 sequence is CASSPLGTGRNEKLFF. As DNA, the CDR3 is TGTGCCAGCAGTCCCTTAGGGACAGGACGTAATGAAAAACTGTTTTTT. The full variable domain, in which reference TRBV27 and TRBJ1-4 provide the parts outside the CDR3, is EAQVTQNPRYLITVTGKKLTVTCSQNMNHEYMSWYRQDPGLGLRQIYYSMNVEVTDKGDVPEGYKVSRKEKRNFPLILESPSPNQTSLYFCASSPLGTGRNEKLFFGSGTQLSVL.